The entry below describes one TCR beta chain. Antigen: not known. Germline-derived CDR1 and CDR2 are DFQATT and SNEGSKA (reference sequence). Trimming pared 0 bases from V and 1 base from J, leaving 9 bases between. CDR3 length: 14 amino acids. This record comes from a study of identical twins. Study results and caveats: Twin sharing of out-of-frame TCR alpha was underestimated by models in monozygotic pairs.

Healthy Caucasian individuals made up all the donors. Through template switching, a universal primer site was introduced, and the cDNA contained unique molecular identifiers. TCRdb reprocessed the 5' RACE reads via MiXCR and lists one record per CDR3 protein. Found here are around 250,000 distinct CDR3 sequences, 6.5% to 9.5% of them singletons; the top ten hold less than 4%. These data also featured in a second study, about yellow fever vaccine responses in identical twins. That source adds: Twins reportedly showed a vaccine T cell response that seemed partly convergent and partly personalized.

Sequencing used CD8+ T cells sorted from blood. The receptor was isolated from a woman aged 18-29 years in good health. The V gene is TRBV20-1, the J gene TRBJ1-2; D not resolved. The chain's CDR3 is CSARDRSVNYGYTF. The CDR3 DNA sequence: TGCAGTGCTAGAGATCGGTCAGTTAACTATGGCTACACCTTC.